This TCR beta chain was identified in a study of blood T cell repertoires in COVID-19. Per germline, CDR1 MNHNS and CDR2 SASEGT. V was cut by 2 bases and J by 5 bases, with 9 bases left in between. This CDR3 spans 13 amino acids. TCRdb keeps only in-frame clones here, not all; method: immunoSEQ multiplex PCR. The sample records about 160,000 clones, under 85% being singletons. The sequencing sample was made of peripheral blood. The chain employs TRBV6-1 and TRBJ1-2; D ambiguous. The TCR comes from a man between 65 and 85 years old with acute or convalescent COVID-19. In DNA form, the CDR3 reads TGTGCCAGCAGTGAACAGCGTCTTTATGGCTACACCTTC. Amino acid sequence: CASSEQRLYGYTF.